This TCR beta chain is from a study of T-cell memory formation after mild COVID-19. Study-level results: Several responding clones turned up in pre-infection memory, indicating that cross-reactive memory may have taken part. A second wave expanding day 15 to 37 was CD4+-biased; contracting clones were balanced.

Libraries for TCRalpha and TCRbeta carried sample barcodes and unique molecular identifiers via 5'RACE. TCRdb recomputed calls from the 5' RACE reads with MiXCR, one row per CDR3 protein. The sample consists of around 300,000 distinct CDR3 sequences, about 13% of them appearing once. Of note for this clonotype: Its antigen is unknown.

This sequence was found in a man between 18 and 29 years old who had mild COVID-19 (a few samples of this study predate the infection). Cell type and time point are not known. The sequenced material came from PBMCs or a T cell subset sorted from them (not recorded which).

DNA of the CDR3: TGTGCCAGTCGAGTAGCAGGGGCCAACGTCCTGACTTTC. Translation gives CASRVAGANVLTF. The chain links TRBV12-3 or TRBV12-4 to TRBJ2-6, with unresolved D. The CDR3 loop spans 13 amino acids. V lost 9 bases to trimming and J lost 4 bases, with 10 bases between them.